This T cell receptor (beta chain) was recorded in a study of blood T cell repertoires in COVID-19. Looking at the study overall: Some COVID-19 samples were acute and others convalescent; all came from the United States, Italy and Spain.

Per the germline V gene, CDR1 is LGHDT and CDR2 is YNNKEL (reference sequence). After removal of 2 bases from V and 5 bases from J, the junction contained 8 bases not matched to a gene. The CDR3 length is 16 residues. Original processing notes: Scientists estimated how many nucleated cells there were by amplifying reference gene primers. Assay: immunoSEQ multiplex PCR; the TCRdb copy retains only in-frame clones and omits some. V, J and clone size derive from that table, while D and trimming were established from the DNA sequence. The repertoire holds roughly 80,000 clones, around 80% seen once, with about 12% in the top ten.

The chain links TRBV3-1 (or the pseudogene TRBV3-2) to TRBJ2-2; 7 bases match TRBD2. Sequenced material: peripheral blood. The sequence came from an elderly man with acute or convalescent COVID-19. The CDR3 here is CASSQPSGRGTGELFF. CDR3 DNA sequence: TGTGCCAGCAGCCAACCTAGCGGCCGGGGGACCGGGGAGCTGTTTTTT.